Below are 15 T cell receptor beta chains sequenced from a single sample in a study of Graves' ophthalmopathy and Graves' hyperthyroidism. Researchers took RNA transcripts and amplified TCR beta CDR3 regions from them. An opening RT-PCR round employed HTBI primers and preceded a second-round multiplex PCR. In TCRdb, the multiplex PCR reads were re-called with MiXCR into one record per CDR3 protein. The table has about 390,000 distinct CDR3 sequences, over 15% seen once. Sequencing used peripheral blood. All receptors derive from a woman under 30 with stable Graves' hyperthyroidism.

This clonotype was found many times. The gene calls are TRBV24-1 and TRBJ1-5, with D possibly TRBD1 on 5 matching bases. Germline loops: CDR1 KGHDR, CDR2 SFDVKD. Deletions cut 7 bases from V and 0 bases from J, with 6 bases between. The CDR3 loop spans 13 amino acids. Here the CDR3 DNA reads TGTGCCACCAGCGGACATAGCAATCAGCCCCAGCATTTT. Protein sequence: CATSGHSNQPQHF.

This clonotype was recorded many times. The chain joins TRBV6-5 to TRBJ2-7, with D perhaps TRBD2 (5 bases). V dropped 3 bases and J dropped 6 bases, with 12 bases sitting between them. Germline V lookup: CDR1 MNHEY, CDR2 SVGAGI. The CDR3 extends over 13 amino acids. Here the CDR3 DNA reads TGTGCCAGCAGTTATGTCCCGGACTCCGAGCAGTACTTC. Translated, it gives CASSYVPDSEQYF.

This clonotype has a count of ten or more. J is TRBJ2-2 and V is TRBV6-2 or TRBV6-3, with 7 positions matching TRBD1. V lost 6 bases and J lost 0; bases outside the gene matches: 13. Per germline, CDR1 MNHEY and CDR2 SVGEGT. The length of the CDR3 is 18 residues. CDR3 nucleotide sequence: TGTGCCAGCAGCAATCCGGACAGGTCTCCAACGAACACCGGGGAGCTGTTTTTT. This translates into CASSNPDRSPTNTGELFF.

There are many counts of this clonotype. This chain joins TRBV14 and TRBJ1-2, with D possibly matching TRBD1 (5 bases). CDR3 length equals 13 residues. In germline, CDR1 is SGHDN, CDR2 FVKESK. V was cut by 1 base and J by 3 bases, with 6 bases left in between. CDR3: CASSQVGHYGYTF. The CDR3, as DNA: TGTGCCAGCAGCCAAGTGGGACACTATGGCTACACCTTC. Full variable domain (rest looked up from reference TRBV14 and TRBJ1-2): EAGVTQFPSHSVIEKGQTVTLRCDPISGHDNLYWYRRVMGKEIKFLLHFVKESKQDESGMPNNRFLAERTGGTYSTLKVQPAELEDSGVYFCASSQVGHYGYTFGSGTRLTVV.

This clonotype was seen many times. The chain couples TRBV19 to TRBJ1-2; 9 bases are a match to TRBD1. Trimming removed 9 bases from V and 7 bases from J; junction bases left unmatched: 12. CDR3 length equals 14 residues. CDR1 is LNHDA, CDR2 SQIVND, per germline (reference sequence). The CDR3 nucleotides read TGTGCCAGCGAATTCCCGGGACAGGGCTTTGGCTACACCTTC. Protein: CASEFPGQGFGYTF.

This clonotype showed up many times. This chain connects TRBV10-3 to TRBJ1-5; a possible D gene is TRBD1 (6 bases). Germline V CDR1 and CDR2: ENHRY, SYGVKD. With 2 bases removed from V and 2 bases from J, the gap between germline ends came to 16 bases. This CDR3 has 17 residues. CDR3 in amino acids: CAISERGSGDGNQPQHF. Here the CDR3 DNA reads TGTGCCATCAGTGAGAGGGGGTCAGGGGACGGCAATCAGCCCCAGCATTTT.

This clonotype was observed a few times. The V gene is TRBV3-1, the J gene TRBJ2-4; D is undetermined. Germline CDR1 reads LGHDT; CDR2 reads YNNKEL (reference sequence). V lost 1 base to trimming and J lost 7 bases, with 8 bases between them. CDR3 length: 13 residues. The CDR3 DNA reads as TGTGCCAGCAGCCAAGGGCCCATGAACATTCAGTACTTC. Protein product: CASSQGPMNIQYF.

This clonotype was recorded many times. The CDR3 DNA is TGCGCCAGCAGCTTGAGAGGGATGGCCGGGGAGCTGTTTTTT. This encodes CASSLRGMAGELFF. The V call is TRBV5-1, the J call TRBJ2-2; tentative D call: TRBD2 (5 bases). V gave up 1 base and J gave up 6 bases, with 10 bases separating them. The CDR3 length is 14 residues. Germline V lookup: CDR1 SGHRS, CDR2 YFSETQ.

This clonotype was seen ten or more times. The V call is TRBV6-2 or TRBV6-3, the J call TRBJ2-7; D tentatively fits TRBD1 or TRBD2 (5 bases each). V was cut by 4 bases and J by 0 bases, with 16 bases left in between. Per the germline V gene, CDR1 is MNHEY and CDR2 is SVGEGT. The CDR3 contains 16 residues. This chain's CDR3 is CASSSPGRRSSYEQYF. CDR3 bases: TGTGCCAGCAGTTCGCCGGGACGCCGGAGCTCCTACGAGCAGTACTTC.

Many counts were recorded for this clonotype. This rearrangement joins TRBV7-8 to TRBJ2-7, with TRBD1 matching over 7 bases. Per the germline V gene, CDR1 is SGHVS and CDR2 is FQNEAQ. V lost 5 bases to trimming and J lost 5 bases; unmatched junction nucleotides: 15. This CDR3 has 16 residues. The CDR3 DNA sequence: TGTGCCAGCAGCCGGATGCTCCGAGGGGGCCTCGACGAGCAGTACTTC. Encoded protein: CASSRMLRGGLDEQYF.

This clonotype was observed many times. The J gene is TRBJ1-6, the V gene TRBV27; no definite D call. Germline assignment: CDR1 MNHEY and CDR2 SMNVEV (reference sequence). The CDR3 length is 14 residues. Trimming removed 6 bases at V and 3 bases at J, with 9 bases between. The DNA for the CDR3 is TGTGCCAGCAGGCCCTTGGGCTATAATTCACCCCTCCACTTT. It yields the protein CASRPLGYNSPLHF.

In this sample, this clonotype turned up many times. V usage is TRBV10-3 and J usage is TRBJ2-5, with 10 bases identical to TRBD1. CDR1 and CDR2 from the germline V gene are ENHRY and SYGVKD. This CDR3 comprises 15 residues. With V trimmed by 2 bases and J by 5 bases, 5 bases remained unmatched. As DNA, the CDR3 is TGTGCCATCAGTGAGGGGACAGGGGTCCCTGAGACCCAGTACTTC. It codes for CAISEGTGVPETQYF.

CDR3 region: CATSRDREYTEAFF. As DNA, the CDR3 is TGTGCCACCAGCAGGGATCGAGAGTACACTGAAGCTTTCTTT. The chain links TRBV15 to TRBJ1-1; D is unclear. Germline CDR1 reads LNHNV; CDR2 reads YYDKDF (reference sequence). Trimming shortened V by 3 bases and J by 3 bases, and 11 bases separated the two germline ends. The CDR3 contains 14 residues.

This clonotype was observed at least ten times. The gene calls are TRBV18 and TRBJ2-5; 9 positions agree with TRBD2. Trimming at V came to 3 bases and at J to 2 bases, leaving 7 bases not matched to a gene. Germline V lookup: CDR1 KGHSH, CDR2 LQKENI. This CDR3 is 16 amino acids long. This CDR3 reads CASSPERGDYQETQYF. CDR3 DNA sequence: TGTGCCAGCTCACCTGAGCGGGGGGACTATCAAGAGACCCAGTACTTC.

For this clonotype: A much larger clone differs by one base, so this may be a read error. The chain links TRBV12-3 or TRBV12-4 to TRBJ2-7; TRBD1 is a possible D gene (6 bases). The CDR3 has 15 amino acids. CDR3 amino acids: CASSSTTGTLYEQCF. The DNA for the CDR3 is TGTGCCAGCAGTTCGACGACAGGCACCCTCTACGAGCAGTGCTTC.